The 9 T cell receptor beta chains in this list originate from one sample, sequenced in a study of CD8 T cells in Susac syndrome. RNA, at about 0.5 to 1 ug, was reverse transcribed with random hexamers. TCRdb independently ran MiXCR on the immunoSEQ multiplex PCR reads; one entry per CDR3 protein. Of some 150,000 distinct CDR3 sequences in the sample, around 95% are singletons; the top ten hold roughly 0.16%. The specimen sequenced was CD8+ T cells from PBMCs. These receptors all stem from a human donor with multiple sclerosis.

The V call is TRBV6-1, the J call TRBJ2-7; D might be TRBD2 (5 bases). CDR3 size: 16 residues. Germline loops: CDR1 MNHNS, CDR2 SASEGT. V lost 2 bases and J 0 bases, leaving 14 bases between the germline ends. The CDR3: CASSEIGEWGSYEQYV. CDR3 DNA: TGTGCCAGCAGTGAAATCGGGGAATGGGGCTCCTACGAGCAGTACGTC.

The rearrangement joins TRBV27 to TRBJ1-1, with a tentative D call TRBD1 (5 bases). Trimming stripped 6 bases from V and 3 bases from J, with 11 bases between. Germline V CDR1 and CDR2: MNHEY, SMNVEV (reference sequence). This CDR3 is built from 13 residues. This chain's CDR3 is CASRPLGDTEAFF. CDR3 in DNA: TGTGCCAGCAGACCTTTGGGGGACACTGAAGCTTTCTTT.

The rearrangement uses TRBV5-1 and TRBJ2-3, with 10 bases fitting TRBD2. This CDR3 spans 16 amino acids. The germline gives CDR1 SGHRS, CDR2 YFSETQ. After removal of 4 bases from V and 2 bases from J, the junction contained 7 bases not matched to a gene. This chain's CDR3 is CASSPRTSGITDTQYF. For the CDR3, the DNA is TGCGCCAGCAGCCCGAGGACTAGCGGAATCACAGATACGCAGTATTTT.

The chain couples TRBV29-1 to TRBJ1-2; tentatively, D is TRBD1 (5 bases). Trimming took 5 bases from V and 3 from J, leaving 10 bases between them. Germline loops: CDR1 SQVTM, CDR2 ANQGSEA. The CDR3 runs 12 residues. DNA of the CDR3: TGCAGCGTTCTTGACAGCGACTATGGCTACACCTTC. Its translation is CSVLDSDYGYTF.

The gene calls are TRBV20-1 and TRBJ2-1; TRBD2 might be the D (6 bases). Trimming removed 8 bases at V and 0 bases at J, with 11 bases between. Looked up from germline, CDR1 is DFQATT and CDR2 is SNEGSKA (reference sequence). The CDR3 is made up of 13 amino acids. The CDR3 DNA reads as TGCAGTAATCGGGGGAGCTCCTACAATGAGCAGTTCTTC. Translating gives CSNRGSSYNEQFF.

The chain links TRBV7-9 to TRBJ2-5; D is perhaps TRBD2 (6 bases). The CDR3 sequence is 16 residues long. From germline, CDR1 is SEHNR and CDR2 FQNEAQ (reference sequence). V was trimmed by 5 bases and J by 5 bases, leaving 21 bases between them. The CDR3 spells CASSRPGRQGEETQYF. The CDR3 coding sequence is TGTGCCAGCAGCCGCCCGGGGAGGCAGGGCGAGGAGACCCAGTACTTC. The whole variable domain, filled in from reference TRBV7-9 and TRBJ2-5, reads DTGVSQNPRHKITKRGQNVTFRCDPISEHNRLYWYRQTLGQGPEFLTYFQNEAQLEKSRLLSDRFSAERPKGSFSTLEIQRTEQGDSAMYLCASSRPGRQGEETQYFGPGTRLLVL.

The gene calls are TRBV7-9 and TRBJ1-1, with D perhaps TRBD1 (5 bases). Trimming cost V 4 bases and J 0 bases, with 12 bases left between them. Germline lookup yields CDR1 SEHNR and CDR2 FQNEAQ (reference sequence). The CDR3 is 15 amino acids. CDR3 bases: TGTGCCAGCAGCTCGACGGGACCTTTGAACACTGAAGCTTTCTTT. Translation gives CASSSTGPLNTEAFF.

The chain employs TRBV20-1 and TRBJ2-1; 7 nucleotides align to TRBD1. The CDR3 loop spans 16 amino acids. CDR1 and CDR2 (germline): DFQATT, SNEGSKA (reference sequence). V gave up 3 bases and J gave up 0 bases; unmatched junction bases: 8. The CDR3 is CSASFRGLSSYNEQFF. The DNA of the CDR3 is TGCAGTGCTAGTTTTAGGGGGCTGAGCTCCTACAATGAGCAGTTCTTC.

The chain employs TRBV7-9 and TRBJ1-2; no clear D. This CDR3 contains 15 residues. The V gene's germline CDR1 is SEHNR and CDR2 FQNEAQ (reference sequence). V lost 5 bases to trimming and J lost 4 bases, with 17 bases between them. The CDR3 nucleotides read TGTGCCAGCAGCGGCGAGAGGCGCGAGGTCTATGGCTACACCTTC. Translated: CASSGERREVYGYTF.